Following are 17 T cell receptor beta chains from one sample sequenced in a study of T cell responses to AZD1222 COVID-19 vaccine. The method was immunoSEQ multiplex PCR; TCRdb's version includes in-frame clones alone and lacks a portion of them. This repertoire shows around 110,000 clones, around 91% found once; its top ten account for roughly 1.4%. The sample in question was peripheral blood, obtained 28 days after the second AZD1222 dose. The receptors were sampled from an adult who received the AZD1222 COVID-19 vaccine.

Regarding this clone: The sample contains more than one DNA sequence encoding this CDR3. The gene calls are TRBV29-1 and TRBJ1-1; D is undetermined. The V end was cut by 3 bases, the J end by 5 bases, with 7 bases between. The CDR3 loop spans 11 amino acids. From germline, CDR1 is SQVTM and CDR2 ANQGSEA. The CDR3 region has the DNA TGCAGCGTTGATAGGGTTACTGAAGCTTTCTTT. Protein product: CSVDRVTEAFF.

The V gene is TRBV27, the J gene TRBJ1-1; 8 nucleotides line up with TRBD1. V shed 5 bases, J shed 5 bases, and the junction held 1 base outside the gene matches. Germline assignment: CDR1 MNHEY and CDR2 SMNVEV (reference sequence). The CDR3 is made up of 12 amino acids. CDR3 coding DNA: TGTGCCAGCAGTAGACAGGGGACTGAAGCTTTCTTT. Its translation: CASSRQGTEAFF.

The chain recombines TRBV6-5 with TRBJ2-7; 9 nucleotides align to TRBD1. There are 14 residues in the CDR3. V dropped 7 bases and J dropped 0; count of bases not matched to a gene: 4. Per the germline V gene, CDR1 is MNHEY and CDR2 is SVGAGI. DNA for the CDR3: TGTGCCAGCATGGGACAGGGAGTCTCCTACGAGCAGTACTTC. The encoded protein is CASMGQGVSYEQYF.

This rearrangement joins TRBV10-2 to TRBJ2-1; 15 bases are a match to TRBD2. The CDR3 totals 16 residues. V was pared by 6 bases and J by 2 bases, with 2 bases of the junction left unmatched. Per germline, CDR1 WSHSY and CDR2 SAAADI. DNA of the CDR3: TGCGCCAGCAGCCGGACTAGCGGGAGGGCCTACAATGAGCAGTTCTTC. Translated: CASSRTSGRAYNEQFF.

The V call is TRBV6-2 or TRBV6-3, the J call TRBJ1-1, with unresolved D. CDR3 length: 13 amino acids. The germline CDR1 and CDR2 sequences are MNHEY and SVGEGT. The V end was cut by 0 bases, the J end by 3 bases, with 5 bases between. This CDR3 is CASSYSGYTEAFF. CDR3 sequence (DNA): TGTGCCAGCAGTTACTCGGGATACACTGAAGCTTTCTTT.

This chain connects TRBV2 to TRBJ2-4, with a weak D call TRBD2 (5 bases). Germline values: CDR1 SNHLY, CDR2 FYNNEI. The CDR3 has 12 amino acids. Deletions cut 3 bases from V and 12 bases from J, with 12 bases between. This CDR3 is CASSEGTGSQYF. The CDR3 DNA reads TGTGCCAGCAGTGAGGGTACGGGATCTCAGTACTTC.

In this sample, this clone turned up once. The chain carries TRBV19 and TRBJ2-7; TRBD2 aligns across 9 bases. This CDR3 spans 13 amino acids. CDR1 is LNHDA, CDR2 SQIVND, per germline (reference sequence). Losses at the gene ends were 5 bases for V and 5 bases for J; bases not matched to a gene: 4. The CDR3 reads CASSLSGRNEQYF. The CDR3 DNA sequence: TGTGCCAGTAGTCTTAGCGGGAGAAACGAGCAGTACTTC.

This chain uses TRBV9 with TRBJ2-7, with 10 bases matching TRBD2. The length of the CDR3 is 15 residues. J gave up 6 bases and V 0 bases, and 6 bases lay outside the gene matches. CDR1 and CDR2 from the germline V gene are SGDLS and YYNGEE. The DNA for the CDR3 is TGTGCCAGCAGCGTAGAAGCTAGCGGGAGTCTCGAGCAGTACTTC. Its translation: CASSVEASGSLEQYF.

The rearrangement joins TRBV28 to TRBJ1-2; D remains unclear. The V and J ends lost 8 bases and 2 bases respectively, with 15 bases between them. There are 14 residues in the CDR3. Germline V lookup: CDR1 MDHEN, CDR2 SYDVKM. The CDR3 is CASLYTAGNYGYTF. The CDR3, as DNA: TGTGCCAGCCTCTATACGGCGGGCAACTATGGCTACACCTTC.

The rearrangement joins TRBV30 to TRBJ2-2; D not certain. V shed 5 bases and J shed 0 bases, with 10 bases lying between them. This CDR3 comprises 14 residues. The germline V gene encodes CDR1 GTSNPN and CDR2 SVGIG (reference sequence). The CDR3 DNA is TGTGCCTGGGGCAACGGAGCGAACACCGGGGAGCTGTTTTTT. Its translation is CAWGNGANTGELFF.

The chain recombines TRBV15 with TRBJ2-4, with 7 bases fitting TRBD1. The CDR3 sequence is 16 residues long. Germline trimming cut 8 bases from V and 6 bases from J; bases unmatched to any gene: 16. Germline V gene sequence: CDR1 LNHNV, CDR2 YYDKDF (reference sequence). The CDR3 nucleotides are TGTGCCACCGTAAACCAGACGGGGACAGCCGTAAACATTCAGTACTTC. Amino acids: CATVNQTGTAVNIQYF.

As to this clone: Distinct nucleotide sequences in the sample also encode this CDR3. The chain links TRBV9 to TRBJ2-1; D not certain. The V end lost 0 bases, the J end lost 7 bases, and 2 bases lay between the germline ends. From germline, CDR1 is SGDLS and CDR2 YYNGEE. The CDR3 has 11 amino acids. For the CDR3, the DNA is TGTGCCAGCAGCGTAGATAATGAGCAGTTCTTC. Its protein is CASSVDNEQFF.

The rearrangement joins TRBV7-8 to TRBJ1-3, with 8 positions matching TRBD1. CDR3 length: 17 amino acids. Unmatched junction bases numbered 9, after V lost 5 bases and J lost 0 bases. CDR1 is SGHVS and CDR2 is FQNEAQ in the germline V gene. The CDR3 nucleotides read TGTGCCAGCAGCAGAACCGGGACAGGCTTCTCTGGAAACACCATATATTTT. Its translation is CASSRTGTGFSGNTIYF.

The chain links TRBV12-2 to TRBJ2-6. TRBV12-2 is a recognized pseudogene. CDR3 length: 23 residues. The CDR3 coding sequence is TGTGCAAGTCGCTTAGGAGTCCGGGGACCGTCAACCAAATTCCTCTCTGGGGCCAACGTCCTGACTTTC. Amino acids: CASRLGVRGPSTKFLSGANVLTF.

CDR3 in amino acids: CASSSTGDSGNTIYF. The CDR3 bases are TGCGCCAGCAGCTCCACAGGGGACTCTGGAAACACCATATATTTT. The chain combines TRBV5-1 with TRBJ1-3; 7 bases fit TRBD1. Germline assignment: CDR1 SGHRS and CDR2 YFSETQ. Germline trimming cut 3 bases from V and 0 bases from J; bases unmatched to any gene: 3. This CDR3 is 15 amino acids long.

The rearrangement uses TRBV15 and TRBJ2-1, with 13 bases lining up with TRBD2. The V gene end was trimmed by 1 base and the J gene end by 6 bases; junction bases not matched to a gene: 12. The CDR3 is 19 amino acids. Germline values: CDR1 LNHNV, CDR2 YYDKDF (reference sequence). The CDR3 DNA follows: TGTGCCACCAGCAGAGCAGGGGTCCGAACTAGCGGGAGGGGCAATGAGCAGTTCTTC. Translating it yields CATSRAGVRTSGRGNEQFF.

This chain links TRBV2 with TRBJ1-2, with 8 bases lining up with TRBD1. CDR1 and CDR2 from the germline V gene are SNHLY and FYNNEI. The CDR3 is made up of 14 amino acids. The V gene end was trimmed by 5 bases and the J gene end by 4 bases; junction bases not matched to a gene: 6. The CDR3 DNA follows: TGTGCCAGCAGTCCTGACAGGGGCACCTATGGCTACACCTTC. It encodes CASSPDRGTYGYTF.